What follows are 16 T cell receptor beta chains derived from one specimen sequenced in a study of identical twins. TCRdb recomputed calls from the 5' RACE reads with MiXCR, one row per CDR3 protein. This table has 450,000 to 650,000 distinct CDR3 sequences, nearly 15% appearing once. These data also featured in a second study, about yellow fever vaccine responses in identical twins.

The source material was CD4+ T cells sorted from blood. The receptor set was obtained from a woman younger than 35 in good health.

This clonotype has more than one count but fewer than ten. The rearrangement uses TRBV5-1 and TRBJ1-1, with D possibly matching TRBD1 (5 bases). CDR1 is SGHRS and CDR2 is YFSETQ in the germline V gene. This CDR3 is 12 amino acids long. In DNA form, the CDR3 reads TGCGCGAGGGGTGCATTGAACACTGAAGCTTTCTTT. Protein: CARGALNTEAFF. Together with reference TRBV5-1 and TRBJ1-1, the CDR3 gives the full variable domain: KAGVTQTPRYLIKTRGQQVTLSCSPISGHRSVSWYQQTPGQGLQFLFEYFSETQRNKGNFPGRFSGRQFSNSRSEMNVSTLELGDSALYLCARGALNTEAFFGQGTRLTVV.

In its sample, this clonotype was seen a few times. The chain's CDR3 is CASSLRDVVYGYTF. The CDR3 region has the DNA TGTGCCAGCAGCCTCCGGGACGTGGTCTATGGCTACACCTTC. The chain joins TRBV7-9 to TRBJ1-2; a possible D gene is TRBD1 (5 bases). The V gene's germline CDR1 is SEHNR and CDR2 FQNEAQ (reference sequence). Trimming shortened V by 5 bases and J by 4 bases, and 14 bases separated the two germline ends. The CDR3 has 14 amino acids.

This clonotype has a handful of counts. This chain connects TRBV5-1 to TRBJ2-3, with 8 positions matching TRBD1. Germline loops: CDR1 SGHRS, CDR2 YFSETQ. The CDR3 runs 15 residues. The ends lost 3 bases at V and 4 bases at J; junction bases unmatched: 7. The CDR3, as DNA: TGCGCCAGCAGCTCGACAGGGGTTGGGGCAGATACGCAGTATTTT. Amino acids: CASSSTGVGADTQYF.

The CDR3 here is CAISEQVVNQPQHF. CDR3 DNA: TGTGCCATCAGTGAACAGGTTGTCAATCAGCCCCAGCATTTT. This chain uses TRBV10-3 with TRBJ1-5, with a tentative D call TRBD1 (5 bases). V was cut by 3 bases and J by 3 bases, with 9 bases left in between. Germline CDR1 reads ENHRY; CDR2 reads SYGVKD. The CDR3 consists of 14 residues.

This clonotype was picked up a small number of times. The chain is built from TRBV28 and TRBJ2-2, with a tentative D call TRBD2 (6 bases). Between the trimmed V and J ends, which lost 2 bases and 4 bases, there was a span of 14 bases. Germline values: CDR1 MDHEN, CDR2 SYDVKM. The CDR3 spans 16 residues. The CDR3, as DNA: TGTGCCAGCAGTTTAGCGGCTAGCGTTAGCACCGGGGAGCTGTTTTTT. Amino acids: CASSLAASVSTGELFF.

The chain uses TRBV19 and TRBJ1-1; no clear D. The CDR3 is 14 residues long. V lost 2 bases to trimming and J lost 1 base, with 8 bases between them. The germline V gene encodes CDR1 LNHDA and CDR2 SQIVND (reference sequence). The CDR3 reads CASSILVANTEAFF. The CDR3, as DNA: TGTGCCAGTAGTATACTTGTGGCGAACACTGAAGCTTTCTTT. Drawing the rest from reference TRBV19 and TRBJ1-1, the complete variable domain is DGGITQSPKYLFRKEGQNVTLSCEQNLNHDAMYWYRQDPGQGLRLIYYSQIVNDFQKGDIAEGYSVSREKKESFPLTVTSAQKNPTAFYLCASSILVANTEAFFGQGTRLTVV.

The chain carries TRBV7-9 and TRBJ1-5; no firm D call. Germline CDR1 and CDR2: SEHNR and FQNEAQ (reference sequence). The length of the CDR3 is 15 residues. V was cut by 5 bases and J by 0 bases, with 11 bases left in between. The CDR3 nucleotides read TGTGCCAGCAGCCAAGGGTCAATTAGCAATCAGCCCCAGCATTTT. This codes for CASSQGSISNQPQHF.

This clonotype was seen at least ten times. The chain recombines TRBV10-2 with TRBJ2-2, with a tentative D call TRBD2 (5 bases). Germline V gene data show CDR1 as WSHSY and CDR2 as SAAADI. The ends were cut back, 3 bases at V and 6 bases at J, with 11 bases in the middle. CDR3 length: 14 amino acids. CDR3 DNA sequence: TGCGCCAGCAGTGATAGCGTGATGTCCGGGGAGCTGTTTTTT. Translation gives CASSDSVMSGELFF.

The gene calls are TRBV19 and TRBJ2-1, with 11 bases lining up with TRBD2. CDR1 and CDR2 from the germline V gene are LNHDA and SQIVND (reference sequence). The length of the CDR3 is 15 residues. The V and J ends lost 1 base and 9 bases, in that order; junction bases with no gene match: 5. CDR3 bases: TGTGCCAGTAGTATAGGTAGCGGGGGGGCCCTTGAGCAGTTCTTC. This codes for CASSIGSGGALEQFF.

The chain recombines TRBV5-1 with TRBJ2-3; D may be TRBD1 or TRBD2 (6 bases each). This CDR3 has 16 residues. Looked up from germline, CDR1 is SGHRS and CDR2 is YFSETQ. V was pared by 1 base and J by 5 bases, with 17 bases between. The CDR3 nucleotides are TGCGCCAGCAGCTTGTCGACCGGAGGGGGGTTAGATACGCAGTATTTT. As protein: CASSLSTGGGLDTQYF.

This clonotype was picked up a small number of times. The rearrangement uses TRBV5-5 and TRBJ2-3; tentative D call: TRBD1 (6 bases). The CDR3 contains 17 residues. CDR1 SGHKS and CDR2 YYEKEE come from the germline V gene (reference sequence). V was clipped by 2 bases and J by 0 bases, with 16 bases between them. CDR3 bases: TGTGCCAGCAGCTTTACCGTGGCAGGGGCAAGCACAGATACGCAGTATTTT. Translation: CASSFTVAGASTDTQYF.

V is TRBV10-3 and J is TRBJ2-7; D unclear. The CDR3 loop spans 12 amino acids. Trimming cost V 2 bases and J 6 bases, with 8 bases left between them. CDR1 is ENHRY, CDR2 SYGVKD, per germline. CDR3 loop: CAISEQSFEQYF. The DNA for the CDR3 is TGTGCCATCAGTGAGCAGAGTTTCGAGCAGTACTTC.

This clonotype was observed a handful of times. This chain connects TRBV6-1 to TRBJ1-2; D is unclear. CDR3 length: 13 residues. The germline V gene has CDR1 MNHNS and CDR2 SASEGT. The V and J ends lost 0 bases and 4 bases respectively, with 6 bases between them. In DNA, the CDR3 is TGTGCCAGCAGTGAAGCGCCGGTCTATGGCTACACCTTC. Protein sequence: CASSEAPVYGYTF.

The chain has TRBV4-1 and TRBJ2-1, with D possibly called TRBD1 or TRBD2 (5 bases each). Germline-derived CDR1 and CDR2 are MGHRA and YSYEKL. V was pared by 0 bases and J by 4 bases, with 16 bases between. This CDR3 is built from 17 residues. The CDR3 here is CASSQDGGLRAYNEQFF. The CDR3 bases are TGCGCCAGCAGCCAAGATGGGGGATTGAGGGCTTACAATGAGCAGTTCTTC.

The CDR3 DNA is TGTGCCAGCAGCGTAGATGGGGACAGGGGCTGGCTGAACACTGAAGCTTTCTTT. It codes for CASSVDGDRGWLNTEAFF. This sequence joins TRBV9 and TRBJ1-1, with TRBD1 matching over 10 bases. J was trimmed by 0 bases and V by 0 bases; bases with no gene match: 8. The CDR3 totals 18 residues. Germline assignment: CDR1 SGDLS and CDR2 YYNGEE.

There are a few counts of this clonotype. The rearrangement links TRBV24-1 to TRBJ1-5; 10 bases are a match to TRBD1. V lost 7 bases to trimming and J lost 6 bases; unmatched junction nucleotides: 8. The CDR3 is 15 residues long. Germline CDR1 and CDR2: KGHDR and SFDVKD. DNA for the CDR3: TGTGCCACCAGGGCCGGGACAGGGGATTCTCAGCCCCAGCATTTT. This codes for CATRAGTGDSQPQHF.